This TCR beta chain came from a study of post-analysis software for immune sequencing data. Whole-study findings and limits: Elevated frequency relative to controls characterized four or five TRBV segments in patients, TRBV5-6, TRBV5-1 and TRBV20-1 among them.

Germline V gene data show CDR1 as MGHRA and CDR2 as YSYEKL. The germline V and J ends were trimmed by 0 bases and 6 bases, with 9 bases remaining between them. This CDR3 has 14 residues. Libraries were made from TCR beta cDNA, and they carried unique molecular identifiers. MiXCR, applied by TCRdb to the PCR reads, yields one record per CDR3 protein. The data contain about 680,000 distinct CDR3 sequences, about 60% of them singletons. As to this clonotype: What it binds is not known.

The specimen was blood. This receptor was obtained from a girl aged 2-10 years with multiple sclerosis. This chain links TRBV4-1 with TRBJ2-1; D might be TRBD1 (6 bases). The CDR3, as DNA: TGCGCCAGCAGCCAAGAGGCAGGGGCCAATGAGCAGTTCTTC. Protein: CASSQEAGANEQFF.